Presented here are 5 T cell receptor beta chains from one specimen sequenced in a study of blood T cell repertoires in COVID-19. The protocol was immunoSEQ multiplex PCR, while the TCRdb copy is restricted to in-frame clones and leaves out a portion. This table holds about 200,000 clones, approximately 88% found once. The sequenced sample consisted of peripheral blood. Every receptor here comes from a man in his forties with acute or convalescent COVID-19.

The rearrangement joins TRBV5-1 to TRBJ1-2, with no clear D. The CDR3 is 14 amino acids. V gave up 6 bases and J gave up 6 bases, with 18 bases separating them. Germline V gives CDR1 SGHRS, CDR2 YFSETQ. CDR3 region: CASKLVGIADGYTF. In DNA, the CDR3 is TGCGCCAGCAAACTAGTGGGAATTGCGGATGGCTACACCTTC.

The chain employs TRBV28 and TRBJ1-2; TRBD1 matches at 9 bases. Germline CDR1 is MDHEN and CDR2 is SYDVKM. V was pared by 10 bases and J by 3 bases, with 3 bases of the junction left unmatched. This CDR3 region has 12 residues. CDR3 sequence: CATRTGDYGYTF. CDR3 sequence (DNA): TGTGCCACCCGGACAGGGGACTATGGCTACACCTTC.

The CDR3 region is CAKPCSPYEQYF. CDR3 bases: TGCGCCAAACCGTGCAGTCCCTACGAGCAGTACTTC. This chain uses TRBV5-1 with TRBJ2-7; D ambiguous. This CDR3 has 12 amino acids. Germline V gene sequence: CDR1 SGHRS, CDR2 YFSETQ. Trimming took 9 bases from V and 2 from J, leaving 12 bases between them.

The chain links TRBV5-4 to TRBJ2-5; 7 bases are shared with TRBD2. Germline-derived CDR1 and CDR2 are SGHNT and YYREEE (reference sequence). The length of the CDR3 is 15 residues. The trim removed 4 bases at V and 4 bases at J, leaving 10 bases unmatched. DNA for the CDR3: TGTGCCAGCAGCCCGGGGATAGGGAGGGGAGAGACCCAGTACTTC. Its translation: CASSPGIGRGETQYF. Using reference TRBV5-4 and TRBJ2-5 for the parts outside the CDR3, the full variable domain is ETGVTQSPTHLIKTRGQQVTLRCSSQSGHNTVSWYQQALGQGPQFIFQYYREEENGRGNFPPRFSGLQFPNYSSELNVNALELDDSALYLCASSPGIGRGETQYFGPGTRLLVL.

The chain recombines TRBV19 with TRBJ2-7, with 8 positions matching TRBD2. The length of the CDR3 is 14 residues. Germline CDR1 reads LNHDA; CDR2 reads SQIVND (reference sequence). V was clipped by 3 bases and J by 4 bases; unmatched bases: 5. The CDR3 nucleotides read TGTGCCAGTAGTATGGAGCGGGAGAGTTACGAGCAGTACTTC. This gives the protein CASSMERESYEQYF.